The 20 T cell receptor beta chains below were found in one sample sequenced in a study of Graves' ophthalmopathy and Graves' hyperthyroidism. TCR beta CDR3 regions were amplified from RNA transcripts. HTBI-primed first-round RT-PCR preceded second-round multiplex PCR. Each CDR3 protein gets one entry after TCRdb re-called the multiplex PCR reads with MiXCR. The data hold a few hundred thousand distinct CDR3 sequences, with under 20% observed a single time. Material for sequencing was peripheral blood. These receptor sequences come from an adult man with Graves' ophthalmopathy.

This clonotype was seen many times. The rearrangement links TRBV15 to TRBJ2-7, with 14 bases identical to TRBD2. V lost 5 bases and J lost 6; bases outside the gene matches: 6. CDR1 and CDR2 from the germline V gene are LNHNV and YYDKDF (reference sequence). This CDR3 spans 15 amino acids. Here the CDR3 reads CATSPLGLAGGEQYF. The DNA of the CDR3 is TGTGCCACCAGCCCCCTCGGACTAGCGGGAGGCGAGCAGTACTTC.

Many counts were recorded for this clonotype. The rearrangement links TRBV12-3 or TRBV12-4 to TRBJ1-5; D ambiguous. V shed 5 bases and J shed 7 bases, with 21 bases lying between them. The CDR3 extends over 16 amino acids. The CDR3 region is CASSQTGDVLGQPQHF. The CDR3 nucleotides are TGTGCCAGCAGTCAAACCGGGGATGTATTAGGGCAGCCCCAGCATTTT.

The chain employs TRBV3-1 and TRBJ1-1; D remains unclear. Germline V gives CDR1 LGHDT, CDR2 YNNKEL (reference sequence). The V gene lost 5 bases and the J gene lost 8 bases, with 12 bases spanning the gap. The CDR3 has 12 residues. CDR3: CASSKGRAEAFF. DNA of the CDR3: TGTGCCAGCAGCAAAGGGAGGGCAGAAGCTTTCTTT. Full variable domain (missing parts from reference TRBV3-1 and TRBJ1-1): DTAVSQTPKYLVTQMGNDKSIKCEQNLGHDTMYWYKQDSKKFLKIMFSYNNKELIINETVPNRFSPKSPDKAHLNLHINSLELGDSAVYFCASSKGRAEAFFGQGTRLTVV.

This clonotype was found many times. J is TRBJ2-5 and V is TRBV5-1, with a weak D call TRBD2 (6 bases). CDR3 length: 14 amino acids. Trimming cost V 2 bases and J 2 bases, with 10 bases left between them. Germline lookup yields CDR1 SGHRS and CDR2 YFSETQ. The CDR3, as DNA: TGCGCCAGCAGCTTAGGACTAATTCAAGAGACCCAGTACTTC. This sequence encodes CASSLGLIQETQYF.

The chain recombines TRBV19 with TRBJ1-1; TRBD1 matches 11 bases. CDR3 size: 15 residues. V lost 5 bases to trimming and J lost 5 bases; unmatched junction nucleotides: 7. Germline V gene data show CDR1 as LNHDA and CDR2 as SQIVND (reference sequence). CDR3 sequence (DNA): TGTGCCAGTAGTCCGTGGACAGGGGGCCATACTGAAGCTTTCTTT. Translating it yields CASSPWTGGHTEAFF.

This chain uses TRBV28 with TRBJ2-5; 10 bases agree with TRBD2. The CDR3 totals 16 residues. Germline CDR1 reads MDHEN; CDR2 reads SYDVKM. The ends lost 7 bases at V and 1 base at J; junction bases unmatched: 9. In nucleotides, the CDR3 is TGTGCCAGCACCCCATTGGCTAGCGGGAGCCAAGAGACCCAGTACTTC. As protein: CASTPLASGSQETQYF.

This clonotype was observed at least ten times. The chain has TRBV20-1 and TRBJ2-7, with 7 bases lining up with TRBD1. Losses at the gene ends were 0 bases for V and 3 bases for J; bases not matched to a gene: 20. The CDR3 sequence is 19 residues long. Germline CDR1 is DFQATT and CDR2 is SNEGSKA (reference sequence). CDR3 protein: CSARDHSGDRVGLLYEQYF. The CDR3 bases are TGCAGTGCTAGAGATCATAGTGGTGACAGGGTGGGTCTCCTCTACGAGCAGTACTTC.

This clonotype has ten or more counts. CDR3 residues: CASSVATGGNTEAFF. CDR3 sequence (DNA): TGTGCCAGCAGCGTAGCTACAGGGGGAAACACTGAAGCTTTCTTT. The rearrangement links TRBV9 to TRBJ1-1; 8 bases agree with TRBD1. Germline V gives CDR1 SGDLS, CDR2 YYNGEE. The ends lost 0 bases at V and 2 bases at J; junction bases unmatched: 3. The CDR3 has 15 residues.

This chain connects TRBV15 to TRBJ2-6; D call uncertain. Germline loops: CDR1 LNHNV, CDR2 YYDKDF (reference sequence). The CDR3 is 15 amino acids. The germline V and J ends were trimmed by 0 bases and 0 bases, with 3 bases remaining between them. The CDR3 sequence: CATSREGSGANVLTF. The CDR3 nucleotides read TGTGCCACCAGCAGAGAGGGCTCTGGGGCCAACGTCCTGACTTTC. Together with reference TRBV15 and TRBJ2-6, the CDR3 gives the full variable domain: DAMVIQNPRYQVTQFGKPVTLSCSQTLNHNVMYWYQQKSSQAPKLLFHYYDKDFNNEADTPDNFQSRRPNTSFCFLDIRSPGLGDTAMYLCATSREGSGANVLTFGAGSRLTVL.

This clonotype occurred a few times. V gene TRBV5-1 combines with J gene TRBJ1-1; D call uncertain. From germline, CDR1 is SGHRS and CDR2 YFSETQ. The CDR3 is made up of 19 amino acids. V was clipped by 4 bases and J by 0 bases, with 25 bases between them. The CDR3 protein is CASSQQSRPPSKMNTEAFF. Here the CDR3 DNA reads TGCGCCAGCAGCCAACAGAGCAGGCCCCCCTCAAAAATGAACACTGAAGCTTTCTTT.

The sample holds many counts of this clonotype. The chain uses TRBV12-3 or TRBV12-4 and TRBJ1-5; perhaps TRBD1 as D (5 bases). Trimming pared 6 bases from V and 4 bases from J, leaving 10 bases between. This CDR3 comprises 13 residues. Here the CDR3 reads CASSPRENQPQHF. In nucleotides, the CDR3 is TGTGCCAGCAGCCCCAGGGAGAATCAGCCCCAGCATTTT.

The sample holds many counts of this clonotype. The chain is built from TRBV29-1 and TRBJ2-7; D is undetermined. The CDR3 is 12 amino acids. V lost 4 bases and J 1 base, leaving 8 bases between the germline ends. In germline, CDR1 is SQVTM, CDR2 ANQGSEA. CDR3 nucleotides: TGCAGCGTTGCTGGCCAATCCTACGAGCAGTACTTC. This encodes CSVAGQSYEQYF.

This clonotype was seen at least ten times. The chain carries TRBV2 and TRBJ1-5; TRBD1 matches 9 bases. The trim removed 7 bases at V and 2 bases at J, leaving 6 bases unmatched. The germline V gene has CDR1 SNHLY and CDR2 FYNNEI. This CDR3 contains 15 residues. The CDR3 reads CASTPDRGRNQPQHF. The CDR3 nucleotides read TGTGCCAGCACCCCGGACAGGGGTCGCAATCAGCCCCAGCATTTT.

This clonotype was seen many times. The CDR3 bases are TGTGCCAGCAGCGTCGGGTCTCCTAACTCTGGAAACACCATATATTTT. The encoded protein is CASSVGSPNSGNTIYF. This chain uses TRBV7-3 with TRBJ1-3, with D unresolved. From germline, CDR1 is SGHTA and CDR2 FQGTGA. V was trimmed by 5 bases and J by 0 bases, leaving 14 bases between them. There are 16 residues in the CDR3.

This clonotype was recorded many times. The V call is TRBV15, the J call TRBJ1-6; 12 nucleotides match TRBD1. The junction had 8 bases not matched to a gene; V was cut back by 5 bases and J by 0 bases. CDR1 is LNHNV, CDR2 YYDKDF, per germline (reference sequence). The CDR3 sequence is 19 residues long. CDR3 amino acids: CATSYGTGGVSSYNSPLHF. CDR3 nucleotides: TGTGCCACCAGCTACGGGACAGGGGGCGTCAGCTCCTATAATTCACCCCTCCACTTT.

Remarks on this clonotype: The junction and the germline gene differ at one end; a read error may be behind it. The chain links TRBV11-1 to TRBJ1-3; D is undetermined. Germline CDR1 reads SGHAT; CDR2 reads FQDESV (reference sequence). The CDR3 runs to 16 residues. This chain's CDR3 is CASSLVRVRIGNTICF. CDR3 sequence (DNA): TGTGCCAGCAGCTTAGTTCGGGTTAGAATTGGAAACACCATATGTTTT.

This clonotype was counted many times. This sequence joins TRBV12-3 or TRBV12-4 and TRBJ2-7; 8 bases fit TRBD1. The CDR3 has 18 residues. With V trimmed by 6 bases and J by 6 bases, 22 bases remained unmatched. This CDR3 reads CASRTHGTGAFPQGEQYF. The CDR3 nucleotides read TGTGCCAGCAGGACCCACGGGACAGGCGCGTTTCCTCAAGGCGAGCAGTACTTC.

This clonotype was observed many times. The chain joins TRBV4-2 to TRBJ1-1; D gene unclear. CDR1 is LGHNA, CDR2 YNFKEQ, per germline. This CDR3 spans 15 amino acids. Trimming cost V 4 bases and J 1 base, with 13 bases left between them. The CDR3 DNA sequence: TGTGCCAGCAGCCGTACGACAAGGGAGAACACTGAAGCTTTCTTT. Residues: CASSRTTRENTEAFF.

This clonotype has a count of ten or more. CDR3 sequence: CASSPSSWRAAAFF. Here the CDR3 DNA reads TGTGCCAGCTCACCATCCTCGTGGAGGGCCGCTGCTTTCTTT. The rearrangement joins TRBV18 to TRBJ1-1; D not resolved. From germline, CDR1 is KGHSH and CDR2 LQKENI. V lost 2 bases to trimming and J lost 11 bases, with 18 bases between them. This CDR3 comprises 14 residues.

This clonotype has at least ten counts. The CDR3 here is CASSLRQGTYEQYF. The DNA of the CDR3 is TGTGCCAGCAGTTTGAGGCAGGGGACTTACGAGCAGTACTTC. The chain links TRBV28 to TRBJ2-7, with D perhaps being TRBD1 or TRBD2 (6 bases each). The CDR3 sequence is 14 residues long. Between the trimmed V and J ends, which lost 3 bases and 4 bases, there was a span of 13 bases. Germline V lookup: CDR1 MDHEN, CDR2 SYDVKM.